The next 27 T cell receptor beta chains were all read from a single sample in a study of shared clonotypes between healthy human individuals. Measured with immunoSEQ multiplex PCR; TCRdb has only the in-frame clones, and not every one. The sample shows roughly 1.5 million clones, approximately 98% of them seen only once. The sequenced sample was naive CD4+ T cells sorted from blood. Subset described: CD45RA+ positively selected. These TCRs come from a man younger than 45 in good health.

CDR3 sequence (DNA): TGCGCCAGCAGCCAGTCTCCCGAGACAGGGGCCTACGAGCAGTACTTC. Translated: CASSQSPETGAYEQYF. This chain uses TRBV4-1 with TRBJ2-7; TRBD1 matches at 8 bases. With 3 bases clipped from V and 2 bases from J, the junction kept 9 bases outside the gene matches. The CDR3 covers 16 residues. Germline V gene sequence: CDR1 MGHRA, CDR2 YSYEKL.

V is TRBV18 and J is TRBJ2-7; D is tentatively TRBD1 or TRBD2 (6 bases each). The germline V and J ends were trimmed by 0 bases and 6 bases, with 18 bases remaining between them. This CDR3 comprises 16 residues. Germline lookup yields CDR1 KGHSH and CDR2 LQKENI. The CDR3 spells CASSPPQGRISGEQYF. CDR3 in DNA: TGTGCCAGCTCACCACCCCAGGGGAGGATTTCGGGCGAGCAGTACTTC.

This chain links TRBV5-1 with TRBJ2-5; TRBD1 is a possible D gene (6 bases). The closer fit of TRBJ2-7 to the DNA end suggests the J call may be wrong. This CDR3 spans 14 amino acids. Germline loops: CDR1 SGHRS, CDR2 YFSETQ. CDR3 loop: CASSLEGGIYEQYF. DNA of the CDR3: TGCGCCAGCAGCTTGGAAGGGGGAATCTACGAGCAGTACTTC.

The chain has TRBV28 and TRBJ1-1; 7 nucleotides match TRBD1. The V segment lost 5 bases and the J segment 4 bases; nucleotides outside the gene matches: 10. This CDR3 is 15 amino acids long. CDR1 is MDHEN and CDR2 is SYDVKM in the germline V gene. The CDR3 protein is CASSPRQGFITEAFF. The CDR3, as DNA: TGTGCCAGCAGTCCAAGACAGGGCTTTATCACTGAAGCTTTCTTT.

This chain uses TRBV19 with TRBJ2-1, with TRBD2 as a possible D gene (6 bases). The CDR3 length is 16 residues. Germline V lookup: CDR1 LNHDA, CDR2 SQIVND (reference sequence). Trimming took off 0 bases at V and 5 bases at J, with 14 bases between the two ends. The CDR3 bases are TGTGCCAGTAGTATAGATCGGGGGAGGAGGGACAATGAGCAGTTCTTC. Amino acids: CASSIDRGRRDNEQFF.

This sequence joins TRBV7-2 and TRBJ1-5; tentative D call: TRBD1 (6 bases). CDR1 and CDR2 (germline): SGHTA, FQGNSA. V was pared by 4 bases and J by 5 bases, with 15 bases between. The CDR3 sequence is 15 residues long. The CDR3 protein is CASSYWGRGDQPQHF. The CDR3 DNA sequence: TGTGCCAGCAGCTACTGGGGGCGCGGGGATCAGCCCCAGCATTTT.

The table lists this clone with a count of one. The chain has TRBV27 and TRBJ2-5, with D perhaps matching TRBD2 (5 bases). Trimming removed 5 bases from V and 2 bases from J, with 15 bases in between. This CDR3 is 15 amino acids long. CDR1 is MNHEY, CDR2 SMNVEV, per germline (reference sequence). The CDR3: CASSGTGLLQETQYF. CDR3 sequence (DNA): TGTGCCAGCAGTGGCACTGGACTTTTACAAGAGACCCAGTACTTC.

Regarding this clone: The identical CDR3 is also encoded by other nucleotide sequences in the sample. The chain joins TRBV18 to TRBJ2-3; TRBD1 aligns across 8 bases. This CDR3 has 14 amino acids. Germline V gives CDR1 KGHSH, CDR2 LQKENI. The junction had 0 bases not matched to a gene; V was cut back by 3 bases and J by 1 base. The CDR3 DNA reads as TGTGCCAGCTCACCGGGACAGGGCACAGATACGCAGTATTTT. Encoded protein: CASSPGQGTDTQYF.

The V call is TRBV29-1, the J call TRBJ2-3, with D possibly being TRBD1 (6 bases). The germline CDR1 and CDR2 sequences are SQVTM and ANQGSEA. V was cut by 3 bases and J by 4 bases, with 17 bases left in between. The CDR3 consists of 15 residues. The CDR3 loop reads CSVEGAGVEADTQYF. CDR3 nucleotide sequence: TGCAGCGTTGAGGGGGCAGGTGTTGAGGCAGATACGCAGTATTTT.

In this sample, this clone turned up once. The V and J genes are TRBV18 and TRBJ1-1, with unresolved D. The CDR3 contains 12 residues. CDR1 is KGHSH, CDR2 LQKENI, per germline. Trimming pared 2 bases from V and 8 bases from J, leaving 9 bases between. The DNA for the CDR3 is TGTGCCAGCTCACCAAAAGGACCGGAAGCTTTCTTT. As protein: CASSPKGPEAFF.

The rearrangement uses TRBV19 and TRBJ1-1; D is possibly TRBD1 (6 bases). The CDR3 runs to 15 residues. Germline V lookup: CDR1 LNHDA, CDR2 SQIVND (reference sequence). The V gene lost 4 bases and the J gene lost 1 base, with 13 bases spanning the gap. The CDR3 loop is CASSTQTGANTEAFF. The CDR3, as DNA: TGTGCCAGTAGTACACAGACAGGTGCGAACACTGAAGCTTTCTTT.

The J gene is TRBJ2-1, the V gene TRBV14; no reliable D call. With 0 bases removed from V and 7 bases from J, the gap between germline ends came to 10 bases. CDR3 length: 14 amino acids. Germline CDR1 SGHDN, CDR2 FVKESK. In DNA form, the CDR3 reads TGTGCCAGCAGCCAAGAACCGAGCGCGAATGAGCAGTTCTTC. Translation gives CASSQEPSANEQFF.

The chain joins TRBV4-3 to TRBJ2-7; D uncertain. This CDR3 spans 17 amino acids. V lost 0 bases and J 0 bases, leaving 15 bases between the germline ends. Looked up from germline, CDR1 is LGHNA and CDR2 is YSLEER. CDR3 loop: CASSQDFGTYLSYEQYF. The CDR3 nucleotides read TGCGCCAGCAGCCAAGATTTTGGCACCTACCTCTCCTACGAGCAGTACTTC.

This clone was seen just once. The chain couples TRBV7-2 to TRBJ2-3; no reliable D call. This CDR3 comprises 16 residues. Trimming left V 2 bases short and J 4 bases short, with 16 bases between. Germline CDR1 and CDR2: SGHTA and FQGNSA. Here the CDR3 reads CASSLRIGPPADTQYF. CDR3 coding DNA: TGTGCCAGCAGCTTACGTATAGGACCGCCCGCAGATACGCAGTATTTT.

The CDR3 loop reads CARPKTAFSYEQYF. The CDR3 bases are TGTGCCAGGCCAAAGACGGCCTTCTCCTACGAGCAGTACTTC. J is TRBJ2-7 and V is TRBV19; D unresolved. The V end was cut by 9 bases, the J end by 0 bases, with 15 bases between. CDR1 LNHDA and CDR2 SQIVND come from the germline V gene (reference sequence). This CDR3 is built from 14 residues.

The genes are TRBV27 and TRBJ2-1; D ambiguous. Germline V CDR1 and CDR2: MNHEY, SMNVEV (reference sequence). The CDR3 is 13 residues long. V lost 0 bases to trimming and J lost 6 bases, with 6 bases between them. The CDR3 DNA reads as TGTGCCAGCAGTTTATCTAGGCCCAATGAGCAGTTCTTC. Translated: CASSLSRPNEQFF.

The chain's CDR3 is CASSPVGLPGQGSQETQYF. DNA for the CDR3: TGTGCCAGCTCACCAGTCGGTCTTCCGGGACAGGGGAGCCAAGAGACCCAGTACTTC. The chain carries TRBV18 and TRBJ2-5, with 10 bases lining up with TRBD1. CDR1 is KGHSH and CDR2 is LQKENI in the germline V gene. CDR3 length: 19 residues. After removal of 2 bases from V and 1 base from J, the junction contained 13 bases not matched to a gene.

This chain uses TRBV5-1 with TRBJ2-7; TRBD2 might be the D (6 bases). The germline CDR1 and CDR2 sequences are SGHRS and YFSETQ. There are 13 residues in the CDR3. V lost 4 bases to trimming and J lost 7 bases, with 15 bases between them. Here the CDR3 DNA reads TGCGCCAGCAGCCCGGGAGCCCCCTCGGAGCAGTACTTC. Translated, it gives CASSPGAPSEQYF.

This sequence joins TRBV7-9 and TRBJ2-1; D unclear. The CDR3 extends over 15 amino acids. Trimming took off 3 bases at V and 5 bases at J, with 14 bases between the two ends. From germline, CDR1 is SEHNR and CDR2 FQNEAQ (reference sequence). Written as DNA, the CDR3 is TGTGCCAGCAGCTTCTTACGAGGCGCTAACAATGAGCAGTTCTTC. Amino acid sequence: CASSFLRGANNEQFF.

This clone has just one count. The chain employs TRBV28 and TRBJ1-2; 10 bases align to TRBD1. The CDR3 contains 15 residues. Germline CDR1 reads MDHEN; CDR2 reads SYDVKM. J lost 5 bases, V lost 7 bases, and 10 bases had no gene match. The CDR3 loop reads CASTGGGQGLYGYTF. The CDR3 bases are TGTGCCAGCACTGGGGGGGGACAGGGGTTGTATGGCTACACCTTC.

V gene TRBV2 combines with J gene TRBJ2-5; tentative D call: TRBD1 (6 bases). There are 15 residues in the CDR3. The germline V and J ends were trimmed by 8 bases and 2 bases, with 18 bases remaining between them. Germline V gene data show CDR1 as SNHLY and CDR2 as FYNNEI. Here the CDR3 reads CASHKGGRGQETQYF. The CDR3 DNA reads TGTGCCAGCCATAAGGGTGGCAGGGGTCAAGAGACCCAGTACTTC.

The chain carries TRBV7-2 and TRBJ1-2; D is undetermined. V was cut by 5 bases and J by 4 bases, with 8 bases left in between. Germline CDR1 reads SGHTA; CDR2 reads FQGNSA. This CDR3 is built from 12 residues. CDR3 residues: CASSENSYGYTF. In DNA form, the CDR3 reads TGTGCCAGCAGCGAGAACTCCTATGGCTACACCTTC.

The chain couples TRBV18 to TRBJ1-1, with no clear D. Germline V gives CDR1 KGHSH, CDR2 LQKENI. The CDR3 totals 15 residues. V shed 5 bases and J shed 5 bases, with 18 bases lying between them. The CDR3 nucleotides read TGTGCCAGCTCAACCTTAGAGGGAGGAGAGACTGAAGCTTTCTTT. This sequence encodes CASSTLEGGETEAFF.

J is TRBJ2-6 and V is TRBV1; the D segment call TRBD1 is taken from the table without a DNA check. TRBV1 is annotated as a pseudogene. CDR3 length equals 18 residues. CDR3 protein: CTSSHSEQGVSGANVLTF. Written as DNA, the CDR3 is TGCACCAGCAGCCATTCGGAGCAGGGTGTGTCTGGGGCCAACGTCCTGACTTTC.

The chain joins TRBV9 to TRBJ1-4; TRBD1 matches 7 bases. The CDR3 contains 18 residues. V lost 3 bases to trimming and J lost 0 bases; unmatched junction nucleotides: 11. Germline V gene sequence: CDR1 SGDLS, CDR2 YYNGEE. CDR3 loop: CASSEGHHRGATNEKLFF. In nucleotides, the CDR3 is TGTGCCAGCAGCGAGGGCCATCACAGGGGCGCAACTAATGAAAAACTGTTTTTT. The full variable domain, with the rest looked up from reference TRBV9 and TRBJ1-4, is DSGVTQTPKHLITATGQRVTLRCSPRSGDLSVYWYQQSLDQGLQFLIQYYNGEERAKGNILERFSAQQFPDLHSELNLSSLELGDSALYFCASSEGHHRGATNEKLFFGSGTQLSVL.

V gene TRBV9 combines with J gene TRBJ2-2, with D perhaps TRBD1 (6 bases). The CDR3 is 16 amino acids. Trimming took off 0 bases at V and 3 bases at J, with 12 bases between the two ends. Germline V lookup: CDR1 SGDLS, CDR2 YYNGEE. The chain's CDR3 is CASSVVSRQDTGELFF. The DNA for the CDR3 is TGTGCCAGCAGCGTAGTTTCTCGACAGGACACCGGGGAGCTGTTTTTT.

This clone showed up just once. In DNA form, the CDR3 reads TGTGCCAGCAGCTTAAAGGGCAGGGGCGAGGGAGATACGCAGTATTTT. Translated, it gives CASSLKGRGEGDTQYF. V gene TRBV5-4 combines with J gene TRBJ2-3; tentatively, D is TRBD1 (6 bases). The CDR3 extends over 16 amino acids. The germline V gene has CDR1 SGHNT and CDR2 YYREEE (reference sequence). Trimming removed 2 bases from V and 5 bases from J, with 18 bases in between.